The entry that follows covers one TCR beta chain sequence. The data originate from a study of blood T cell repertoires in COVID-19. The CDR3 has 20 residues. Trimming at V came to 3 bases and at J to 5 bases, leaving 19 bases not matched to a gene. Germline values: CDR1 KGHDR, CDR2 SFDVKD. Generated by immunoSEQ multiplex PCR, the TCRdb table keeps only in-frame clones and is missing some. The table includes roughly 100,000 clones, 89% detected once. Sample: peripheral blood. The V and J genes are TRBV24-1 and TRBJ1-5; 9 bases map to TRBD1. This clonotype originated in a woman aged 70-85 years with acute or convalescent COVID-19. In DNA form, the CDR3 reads TGTGCCACCAGTGATGGATCCCTCGGGGGCGGGACAGGGCGTCATCAGCCCCAGCATTTT. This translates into CATSDGSLGGGTGRHQPQHF.